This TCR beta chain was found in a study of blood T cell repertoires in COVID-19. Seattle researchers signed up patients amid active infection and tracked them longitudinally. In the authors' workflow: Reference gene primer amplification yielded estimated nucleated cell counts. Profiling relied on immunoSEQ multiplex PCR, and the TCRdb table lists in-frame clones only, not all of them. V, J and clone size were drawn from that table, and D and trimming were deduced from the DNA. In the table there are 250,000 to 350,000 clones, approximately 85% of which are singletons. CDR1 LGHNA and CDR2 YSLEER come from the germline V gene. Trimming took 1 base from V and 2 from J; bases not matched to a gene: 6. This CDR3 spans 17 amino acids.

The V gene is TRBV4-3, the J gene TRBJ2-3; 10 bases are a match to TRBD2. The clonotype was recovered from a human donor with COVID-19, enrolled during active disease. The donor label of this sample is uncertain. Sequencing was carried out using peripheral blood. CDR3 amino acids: CASSQGLAGEYTDTQYF. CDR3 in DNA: TGCGCCAGCAGCCAAGGGCTAGCGGGAGAGTACACAGATACGCAGTATTTT.